Shown below are 31 T cell receptor beta chains from a single sample sequenced in a study of T cell repertoires in ileal Crohn's disease. Sequencing used immunoSEQ multiplex PCR; TCRdb keeps in-frame clones, though not all of them. The sample contains approximately 9,400 clones, around three quarters of which appear only once. The specimen was ileal tissue. All receptors derive from an adult with Crohn's disease.

This clone was counted between two and nine times. This rearrangement joins TRBV28 to TRBJ1-1; no firm D call. From germline, CDR1 is MDHEN and CDR2 SYDVKM. The V gene lost 1 base and the J gene lost 8 bases, with 8 bases spanning the gap. CDR3 size: 12 residues. As DNA, the CDR3 is TGTGCCAGCAGTTTATCGACTTCCGAAGCTTTCTTT. This translates into CASSLSTSEAFF.

This clone has just a few counts. The chain is built from TRBV9 and TRBJ2-1; TRBD1 is a possible D gene (8 bases). Germline loops: CDR1 SGDLS, CDR2 YYNGEE. V was pared by 0 bases and J by 8 bases, with 12 bases between. This CDR3 is 14 amino acids long. The CDR3 here is CASSVGTGRDEQFF. The CDR3 bases are TGTGCCAGCAGCGTAGGGACAGGGAGGGATGAGCAGTTCTTC. The variable domain in full, with the rest retrieved from reference TRBV9 and TRBJ2-1, is DSGVTQTPKHLITATGQRVTLRCSPRSGDLSVYWYQQSLDQGLQFLIQYYNGEERAKGNILERFSAQQFPDLHSELNLSSLELGDSALYFCASSVGTGRDEQFFGPGTRLTVL.

The chain joins TRBV29-1 to TRBJ2-7, with D possibly matching TRBD1 (5 bases). Between the trimmed V and J ends, which lost 3 bases and 3 bases, there was a span of 15 bases. Germline V gives CDR1 SQVTM, CDR2 ANQGSEA. This CDR3 has 14 amino acids. The CDR3 sequence is CSVEAWGPIYEQYF. The DNA for the CDR3 is TGCAGCGTTGAGGCATGGGGCCCCATCTACGAGCAGTACTTC.

This chain joins TRBV9 and TRBJ1-3; D unclear. CDR3 length: 17 residues. Trimming cost V 1 base and J 0 bases, with 14 bases left between them. CDR1 is SGDLS, CDR2 YYNGEE, per germline. The CDR3 loop reads CASSVTSTQLSGNTIYF. The CDR3, as DNA: TGTGCCAGCAGCGTAACTTCTACCCAACTCTCTGGAAACACCATATATTTT.

The chain is built from TRBV7-6 and TRBJ1-1; TRBD1 might be the D (5 bases). From germline, CDR1 is SGHVS and CDR2 FNYEAQ. Trimming removed 0 bases at V and 0 bases at J, with 17 bases between. The CDR3 has 18 amino acids. The CDR3 nucleotides are TGTGCCAGCAGCTTAGCTATAGGGACTCTCCCTATGAACACTGAAGCTTTCTTT. Its translation: CASSLAIGTLPMNTEAFF.

The rearrangement joins TRBV7-3 to TRBJ2-7, with D possibly matching TRBD1 (6 bases). The germline CDR1 and CDR2 sequences are SGHTA and FQGTGA. The CDR3 consists of 17 residues. Deletions cut 5 bases from V and 4 bases from J, with 24 bases between. This chain's CDR3 is CASSPTGRGAPGYEQYF. The CDR3 region has the DNA TGTGCCAGCAGCCCCACCGGCAGGGGCGCTCCTGGTTACGAGCAGTACTTC.

The chain employs TRBV6-5 and TRBJ2-5, with TRBD1 identical over 7 bases. This CDR3 spans 15 amino acids. Germline V gene sequence: CDR1 MNHEY, CDR2 SVGAGI. Losses at the gene ends were 8 bases for V and 4 bases for J; bases not matched to a gene: 13. The CDR3 DNA is TGTGCCAGCGCGATCAGACAGGGAGTGAGAGAGACCCAGTACTTC. The encoded protein is CASAIRQGVRETQYF.

Of note for this clone: A read error may produce the germline difference seen at one junction end. The chain carries TRBV23-1 and TRBJ2-3, with 7 bases that match TRBD1. TRBV23-1 belongs to the ORF category, with a function that is uncertain. The CDR3 consists of 10 residues. The CDR3: CASWTGTQYF. The CDR3 DNA reads as TGCGCCAGCTGGACAGGTACGCAGTATTTT.

The chain uses TRBV5-1 and TRBJ2-1; TRBD2 matches at 12 bases. Germline assignment: CDR1 SGHRS and CDR2 YFSETQ. J lost 6 bases, V lost 3 bases, and 7 bases had no gene match. The CDR3 contains 16 residues. In DNA form, the CDR3 reads TGCGCCAGCAGCTCGATTACTAGCGGGGGGCTCAATGAGCAGTTCTTC. Encoded protein: CASSSITSGGLNEQFF.

This CDR3 is CASSNTGDTTGRETQYF. The CDR3 nucleotides read TGTGCCAGCAGCAACACCGGGGACACCACGGGGAGAGAGACCCAGTACTTC. V gene TRBV9 combines with J gene TRBJ2-5; TRBD1 might be the D (6 bases). The CDR3 runs to 17 residues. CDR1 is SGDLS, CDR2 YYNGEE, per germline. Trimming removed 4 bases at V and 4 bases at J, with 23 bases between.

V is TRBV2 and J is TRBJ1-2, with D hard to call. CDR3 length equals 13 residues. Per the germline V gene, CDR1 is SNHLY and CDR2 is FYNNEI. Trimming pared 2 bases from V and 5 bases from J, leaving 9 bases between. CDR3 bases: TGTGCCAGCAGTGAAAGGCAGGTGTATGGCTACACCTTC. This translates into CASSERQVYGYTF.

Turning to this clone: Other DNA sequences in the same sample also yield this CDR3. The rearrangement joins TRBV27 to TRBJ2-7; 8 positions agree with TRBD1. In germline, CDR1 is MNHEY, CDR2 SMNVEV (reference sequence). The V gene end was trimmed by 6 bases and the J gene end by 0 bases; junction bases not matched to a gene: 1. This CDR3 has 13 amino acids. The CDR3 spells CASRTGGSYEQYF. CDR3 sequence (DNA): TGTGCCAGCAGAACAGGGGGCTCCTACGAGCAGTACTTC.

The chain uses TRBV5-8 and TRBJ2-1, with a possible D match to TRBD1 (5 bases). The CDR3 loop spans 15 amino acids. CDR1 is SGHTS, CDR2 YDEGEE, per germline. Trimming left V 4 bases short and J 6 bases short, with 17 bases between. The CDR3, as DNA: TGTGCCAGCAGCCCCCGGACACTTATGGGCAATGAGCAGTTCTTC. It yields the protein CASSPRTLMGNEQFF.

J is TRBJ2-6 and V is TRBV30; possible D gene TRBD1, 6 bases. The CDR3 length is 17 residues. Germline CDR1 and CDR2: GTSNPN and SVGIG (reference sequence). The V end lost 1 base, the J end lost 2 bases, and 15 bases lay between the germline ends. The CDR3 DNA follows: TGTGCCTGGAGTGGGGGTCCAACAGGGCCTGGGGCCAACGTCCTGACTTTC. Its translation: CAWSGGPTGPGANVLTF.

This CDR3 is CASSRRQGQGRSDEQFF. The CDR3 DNA follows: TGTGCCAGCTCACGCCGGCAAGGACAGGGAAGGTCCGATGAGCAGTTCTTC. The V gene is TRBV18, the J gene TRBJ2-1, with TRBD1 matching 8 bases. After removal of 4 bases from V and 8 bases from J, the junction contained 16 bases not matched to a gene. Looked up from germline, CDR1 is KGHSH and CDR2 is LQKENI. This CDR3 contains 17 residues. Variable domain in full (rest from reference TRBV18 and TRBJ2-1): NAGVMQNPRHLVRRRGQEARLRCSPMKGHSHVYWYRQLPEEGLKFMVYLQKENIIDESGMPKERFSAEFPKEGPSILRIQQVVRGDSAAYFCASSRRQGQGRSDEQFFGPGTRLTVL.

This clone was detected a few times. The J gene is TRBJ2-1, the V gene TRBV5-6; D is unclear. Per the germline V gene, CDR1 is SGHDT and CDR2 is YYEEEE. This CDR3 is built from 15 residues. Between the trimmed V and J ends, which lost 2 bases and 2 bases, there was a span of 11 bases. The CDR3 region is CASSFLEEPYNEQFF. The CDR3 bases are TGTGCCAGCAGCTTTCTAGAGGAGCCCTACAATGAGCAGTTCTTC.

This clone has only a few counts. This chain connects TRBV27 to TRBJ1-5; 9 bases align to TRBD1. J lost 2 bases, V lost 5 bases, and 1 base had no gene match. Germline lookup yields CDR1 MNHEY and CDR2 SMNVEV (reference sequence). The CDR3 runs to 14 residues. This CDR3 reads CASSRTGGNQPQHF. The CDR3 DNA is TGTGCCAGCAGTCGGACAGGGGGCAATCAGCCCCAGCATTTT.

The chain uses TRBV2 and TRBJ2-6; D is perhaps TRBD2 (5 bases). The CDR3 is 12 amino acids. The germline gives CDR1 SNHLY, CDR2 FYNNEI. Trimming stripped 7 bases from V and 4 bases from J, with 5 bases between. The CDR3 region is CASTGGANVLTF. DNA for the CDR3: TGTGCCAGCACGGGGGGGGCCAACGTCCTGACTTTC.

This clone is medium-sized in the sample. This rearrangement joins TRBV6-6 to TRBJ1-2; 8 nucleotides align to TRBD1. In germline, CDR1 is MNHNY, CDR2 SVGAGI (reference sequence). The CDR3 is 15 residues long. With V trimmed by 0 bases and J by 8 bases, 8 bases remained unmatched. In nucleotides, the CDR3 is TGTGCCAGCAGTTACTCCCCAGGGGGCGCGGGAGGCTACACCTTC. Translation: CASSYSPGGAGGYTF.

The chain recombines TRBV11-2 with TRBJ2-1; 13 bases are shared with TRBD2. Per germline, CDR1 SGHAT and CDR2 FQNNGV. The ends lost 7 bases at V and 4 bases at J; junction bases unmatched: 10. The CDR3 covers 17 residues. The CDR3 region is CASTILGLAGAYNEQFF. Here the CDR3 DNA reads TGTGCCAGCACTATCTTAGGACTAGCGGGAGCTTACAATGAGCAGTTCTTC.

The rearrangement links TRBV6-4 to TRBJ2-3, with 7 positions matching TRBD2. Losses at the gene ends were 0 bases for V and 3 bases for J; bases not matched to a gene: 3. Germline V lookup: CDR1 MRHNA, CDR2 SNTAGT. The CDR3 spans 15 residues. As DNA, the CDR3 is TGTGCCAGCAGTGACTCTGGCGGGAGAACAGATACGCAGTATTTT. This codes for CASSDSGGRTDTQYF.

The chain combines TRBV12-2 with TRBJ2-7; the D segment call TRBD1 is taken from the table without a DNA check. TRBV12-2 is a listed pseudogene. The CDR3 sequence is 15 residues long. The CDR3 coding sequence is TGTGCAAGTCGCCCCACCCGGGACAGCGACTACGAGCAGTACTTC. It specifies CASRPTRDSDYEQYF.

The chain is built from TRBV6-6 and TRBJ1-5, with D unclear. CDR3 size: 13 residues. Germline CDR1 MNHNY, CDR2 SVGAGI (reference sequence). V was clipped by 7 bases and J by 5 bases, with 12 bases between them. CDR3 in DNA: TGTGCCAGCAAAGAGGGCGGACATCAGCCCCAGCATTTT. Its translation: CASKEGGHQPQHF.

A single count supports this clone. The J gene is TRBJ2-7, the V gene TRBV7-9, with D uncertain. This CDR3 is 14 amino acids long. Trimming left V 1 base short and J 2 bases short, with 9 bases between. Germline values: CDR1 SEHNR, CDR2 FQNEAQ (reference sequence). CDR3 loop: CASSLVGETYEQYF. The CDR3 DNA sequence: TGTGCCAGCAGCTTAGTCGGAGAAACCTACGAGCAGTACTTC.

V usage is TRBV6-5 and J usage is TRBJ2-5; D remains ambiguous. V dropped 5 bases and J dropped 5 bases, with 12 bases sitting between them. The CDR3 has 13 residues. Germline V gene lookup returns CDR1 MNHEY and CDR2 SVGAGI. The CDR3: CASSPLVRETQYF. The CDR3 region has the DNA TGTGCCAGCAGTCCTTTGGTCCGGGAGACCCAGTACTTC.

This clone was seen more than once but under ten times. This chain uses TRBV5-4 with TRBJ2-2; the match to TRBD2 covers 10 bases. The germline CDR1 and CDR2 sequences are SGHNT and YYREEE (reference sequence). The CDR3 sequence is 17 residues long. After removal of 0 bases from V and 6 bases from J, the junction contained 8 bases not matched to a gene. The CDR3 region has the DNA TGTGCCAGCAGCTTGGGGGGAATAGCGGGAGGCGCCGGGGAGCTGTTTTTT. Translation gives CASSLGGIAGGAGELFF.

This clone rates as medium-sized. The CDR3 coding sequence is TGCGCCAGCAGCCAACAGGGGGCGTATGGCTACACCTTC. Residues: CASSQQGAYGYTF. The chain is built from TRBV5-1 and TRBJ1-2; 9 bases align to TRBD1. The ends lost 4 bases at V and 5 bases at J; junction bases unmatched: 3. The CDR3 contains 13 residues. Germline-derived CDR1 and CDR2 are SGHRS and YFSETQ.

V and J are TRBV11-1 and TRBJ2-1; TRBD1 matches 8 bases. This CDR3 region has 15 residues. V was clipped by 2 bases and J by 4 bases; unmatched bases: 4. From germline, CDR1 is SGHAT and CDR2 FQDESV (reference sequence). The CDR3 region is CASSLQGAGYNEQFF. Written as DNA, the CDR3 is TGTGCCAGCAGCTTACAGGGGGCTGGGTACAATGAGCAGTTCTTC.

The chain carries TRBV7-2 and TRBJ2-1; 7 bases fit TRBD1. Germline CDR1 SGHTA, CDR2 FQGNSA. After removal of 5 bases from V and 10 bases from J, the junction contained 11 bases not matched to a gene. This CDR3 contains 14 residues. CDR3 loop: CASSTPGQRREQFF. The DNA of the CDR3 is TGTGCCAGCAGCACACCGGGACAGCGTCGCGAGCAGTTCTTC.

The count of this clone is one. The chain recombines TRBV6-1 with TRBJ2-5; D is possibly TRBD2 (7 bases). Trimming took 10 bases from V and 5 from J, leaving 20 bases between them. Looked up from germline, CDR1 is MNHNS and CDR2 is SASEGT. The CDR3 has 14 amino acids. CDR3 sequence: CATRLGGPRETQYF. As DNA, the CDR3 is TGTGCCACCAGACTCGGGGGGCCCCGTGAGACCCAGTACTTC.

The J gene is TRBJ2-5, the V gene TRBV9; 13 nucleotides line up with TRBD2. The trim removed 3 bases at V and 5 bases at J, leaving 4 bases unmatched. Germline V gene sequence: CDR1 SGDLS, CDR2 YYNGEE. The CDR3 has 15 amino acids. CDR3 amino acids: CASSAGTSGTETQYF. The CDR3 DNA reads as TGTGCCAGCAGCGCCGGGACTAGCGGGACTGAGACCCAGTACTTC.